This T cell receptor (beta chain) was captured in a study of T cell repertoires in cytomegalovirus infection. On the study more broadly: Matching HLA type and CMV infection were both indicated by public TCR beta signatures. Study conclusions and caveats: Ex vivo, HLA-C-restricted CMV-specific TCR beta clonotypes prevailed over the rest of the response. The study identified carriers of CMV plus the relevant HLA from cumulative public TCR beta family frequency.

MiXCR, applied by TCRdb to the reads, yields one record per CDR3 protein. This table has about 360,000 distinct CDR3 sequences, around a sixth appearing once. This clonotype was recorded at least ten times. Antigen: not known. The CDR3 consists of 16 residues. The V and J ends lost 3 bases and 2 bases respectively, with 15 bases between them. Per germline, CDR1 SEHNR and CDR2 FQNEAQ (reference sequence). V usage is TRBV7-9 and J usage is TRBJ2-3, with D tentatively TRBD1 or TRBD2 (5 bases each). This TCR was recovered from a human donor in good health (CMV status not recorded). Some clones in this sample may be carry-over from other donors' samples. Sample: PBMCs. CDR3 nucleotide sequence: TGTGCCAGCAGCTTGGGGGTGGCTCTATACACAGATACGCAGTATTTT. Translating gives CASSLGVALYTDTQYF. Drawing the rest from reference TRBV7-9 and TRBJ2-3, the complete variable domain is DTGVSQNPRHKITKRGQNVTFRCDPISEHNRLYWYRQTLGQGPEFLTYFQNEAQLEKSRLLSDRFSAERPKGSFSTLEIQRTEQGDSAMYLCASSLGVALYTDTQYFGPGTRLTVL.